Listed here is a single T cell receptor beta chain. The antigen remains undetermined. A read error may account for a junction end that differs from germline. This CDR3 has 16 amino acids. CDR1 is WNHNN, CDR2 SYGVQD, per germline (reference sequence). This record belongs to a study of T cells in localized non-small cell lung cancer. The study, taken as a whole, reports: The study detected a median approximately 54 of the top 100 tumor clones in adjacent lung. Exceeding tumor, uninvolved adjacent lung had the highest T cell clonality. There was an association of higher blood T cell density with longer overall survival. Heterogeneity remains possible, as sequencing covered one tumor region only.

Only in-frame clones appear in the TCRdb table, and some are missing; sequencing was by immunoSEQ multiplex PCR. Here the sample spans around 140,000 clones, roughly 90% being singletons. The V gene is TRBV10-1, the J gene TRBJ2-7, with D perhaps TRBD2 (5 bases). The sequences come from peripheral blood, collected before any cancer treatment. The receptor was isolated from a female donor at least 60 years old with stage I lung adenocarcinoma. CDR3 in amino acids: CASSESSSASSYEQYF. CDR3 nucleotide sequence: TGCGCCAGCAGTGAGTCGAGTAGCGCCAGCTCCTACGAGCAGTACTTT.